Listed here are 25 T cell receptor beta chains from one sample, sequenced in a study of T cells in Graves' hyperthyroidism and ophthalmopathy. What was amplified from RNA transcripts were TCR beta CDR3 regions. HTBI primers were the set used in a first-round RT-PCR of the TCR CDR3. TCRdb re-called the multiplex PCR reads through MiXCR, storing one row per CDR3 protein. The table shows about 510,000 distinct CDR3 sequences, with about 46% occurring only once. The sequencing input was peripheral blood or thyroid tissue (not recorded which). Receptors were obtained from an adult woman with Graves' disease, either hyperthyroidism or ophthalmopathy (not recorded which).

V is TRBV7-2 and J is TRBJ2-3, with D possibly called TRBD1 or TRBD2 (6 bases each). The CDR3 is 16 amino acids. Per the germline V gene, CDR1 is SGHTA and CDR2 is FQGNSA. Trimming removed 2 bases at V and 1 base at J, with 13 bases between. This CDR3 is CASSLSSGAGTDTQYF. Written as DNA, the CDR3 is TGTGCCAGCAGCTTATCGTCGGGGGCGGGCACAGATACGCAGTATTTT.

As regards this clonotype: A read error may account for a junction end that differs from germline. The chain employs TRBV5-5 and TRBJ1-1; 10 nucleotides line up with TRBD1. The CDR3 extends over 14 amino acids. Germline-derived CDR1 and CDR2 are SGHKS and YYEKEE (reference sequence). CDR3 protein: CASSQDRGKTEAFF. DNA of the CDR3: TGCGCCAGCAGCCAGGACAGGGGGAAGACTGAAGCTTTCTTT.

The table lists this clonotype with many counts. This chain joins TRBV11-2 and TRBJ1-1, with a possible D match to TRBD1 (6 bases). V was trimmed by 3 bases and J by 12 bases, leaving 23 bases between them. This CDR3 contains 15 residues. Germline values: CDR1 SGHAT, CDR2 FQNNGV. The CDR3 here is CASSFTTGRHSNPFF. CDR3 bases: TGTGCCAGCAGCTTTACTACAGGGAGGCATTCGAATCCTTTCTTT.

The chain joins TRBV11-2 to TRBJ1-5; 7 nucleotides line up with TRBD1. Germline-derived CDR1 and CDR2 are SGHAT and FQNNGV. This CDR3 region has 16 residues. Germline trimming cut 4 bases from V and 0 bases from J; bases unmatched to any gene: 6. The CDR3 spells CASSSQGGISNQPQHF. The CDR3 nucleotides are TGTGCCAGCAGCTCCCAGGGGGGGATTAGCAATCAGCCCCAGCATTTT.

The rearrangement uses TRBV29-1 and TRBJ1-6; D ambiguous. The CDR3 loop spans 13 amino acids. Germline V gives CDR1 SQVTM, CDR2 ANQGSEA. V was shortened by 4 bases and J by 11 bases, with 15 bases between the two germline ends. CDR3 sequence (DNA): TGCAGCGTTGCTAAGGCGATAGGTACACCCCTCCACTTT. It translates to CSVAKAIGTPLHF.

The CDR3 bases are TGTGCCAGCAGCTTTGGAGCGGGAGGGCCGCAATCCCCCTCCTACGAGCAGTACTTC. Translation gives CASSFGAGGPQSPSYEQYF. The V gene is TRBV11-2, the J gene TRBJ2-7, with 10 bases matching TRBD2. This CDR3 comprises 19 residues. After removal of 3 bases from V and 0 bases from J, the junction contained 14 bases not matched to a gene. Germline lookup yields CDR1 SGHAT and CDR2 FQNNGV.

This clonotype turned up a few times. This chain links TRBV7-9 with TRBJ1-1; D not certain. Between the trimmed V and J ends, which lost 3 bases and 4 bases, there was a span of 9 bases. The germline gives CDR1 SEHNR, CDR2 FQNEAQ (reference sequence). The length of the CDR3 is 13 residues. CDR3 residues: CASSFAGGTEAFF. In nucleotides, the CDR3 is TGTGCCAGCAGCTTTGCGGGAGGCACTGAAGCTTTCTTT.

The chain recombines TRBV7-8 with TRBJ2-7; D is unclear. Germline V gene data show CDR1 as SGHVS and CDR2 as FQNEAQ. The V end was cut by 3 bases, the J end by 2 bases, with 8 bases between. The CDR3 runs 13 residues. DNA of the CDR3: TGTGCCAGCAGCTTTCTAGACGCCTACGAGCAGTACTTC. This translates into CASSFLDAYEQYF.

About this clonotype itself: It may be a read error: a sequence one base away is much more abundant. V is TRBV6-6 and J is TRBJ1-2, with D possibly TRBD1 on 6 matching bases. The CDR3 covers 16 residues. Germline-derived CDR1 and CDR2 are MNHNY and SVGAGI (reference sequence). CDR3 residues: CASSYKTGQIPYGCTF. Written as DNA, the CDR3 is TGTGCCAGCAGTTACAAGACAGGCCAAATACCGTATGGCTGCACCTTC.

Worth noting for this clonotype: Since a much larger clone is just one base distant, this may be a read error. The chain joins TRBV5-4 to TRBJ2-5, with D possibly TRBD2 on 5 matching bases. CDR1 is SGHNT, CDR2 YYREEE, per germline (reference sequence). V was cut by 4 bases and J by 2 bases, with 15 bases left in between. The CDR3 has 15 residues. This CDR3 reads CASSHGPAAQETQYF. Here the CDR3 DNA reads TGTGCCAGCAGCCACGGACCAGCGGCACAAGAGACCCAGTACTTC. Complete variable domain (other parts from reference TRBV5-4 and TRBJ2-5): ETGVTQSPTHLIKTRGQQVTLRCSSQSGHNTVSWYQQALGQGPQFIFQYYREEENGRGNFPPRFSGLQFPNYSSELNVNALELDDSALYLCASSHGPAAQETQYFGPGTRLLVL.

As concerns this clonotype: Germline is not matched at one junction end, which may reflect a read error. CDR3 coding DNA: TGTGCCAGCAGCTTAGTCCGGACAGGGTCCTACGAACAGTACTTC. It is translated as CASSLVRTGSYEQYF. The V gene is TRBV7-2, the J gene TRBJ2-7; 8 bases map to TRBD1. The germline CDR1 and CDR2 sequences are SGHTA and FQGNSA. This CDR3 spans 15 amino acids.

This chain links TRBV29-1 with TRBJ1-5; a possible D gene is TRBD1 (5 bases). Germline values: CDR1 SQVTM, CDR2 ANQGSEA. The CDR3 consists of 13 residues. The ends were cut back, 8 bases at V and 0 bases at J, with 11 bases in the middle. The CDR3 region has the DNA TGCAGCTCCGGGACCGATAGCAATCAGCCCCAGCATTTT. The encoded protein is CSSGTDSNQPQHF. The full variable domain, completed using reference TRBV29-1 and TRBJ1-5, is SAVISQKPSRDICQRGTSLTIQCQVDSQVTMMFWYRQQPGQSLTLIATANQGSEATYESGFVIDKFPISRPNLTFSTLTVSNMSPEDSSIYLCSSGTDSNQPQHFGDGTRLSIL.

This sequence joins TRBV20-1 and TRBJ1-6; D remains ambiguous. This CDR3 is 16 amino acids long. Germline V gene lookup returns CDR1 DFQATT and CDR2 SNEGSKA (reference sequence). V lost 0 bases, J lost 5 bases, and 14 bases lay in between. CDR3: CSARDLRTADNSPLHF. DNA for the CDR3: TGCAGTGCTAGAGATCTGAGGACGGCTGATAATTCACCCCTCCACTTT.

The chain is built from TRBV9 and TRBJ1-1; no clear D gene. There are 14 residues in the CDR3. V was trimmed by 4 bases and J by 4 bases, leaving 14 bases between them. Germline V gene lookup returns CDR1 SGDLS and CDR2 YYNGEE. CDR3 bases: TGTGCCAGCAGCCCTCGGAGAGCGAGCACTGAAGCTTTCTTT. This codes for CASSPRRASTEAFF.

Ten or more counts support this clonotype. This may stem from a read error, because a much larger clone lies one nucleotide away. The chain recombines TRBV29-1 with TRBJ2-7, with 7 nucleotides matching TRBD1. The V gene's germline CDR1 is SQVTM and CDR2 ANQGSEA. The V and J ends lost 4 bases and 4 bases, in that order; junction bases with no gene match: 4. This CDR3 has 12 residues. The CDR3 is CSVGCRGYEQYF. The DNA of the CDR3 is TGCAGCGTTGGATGCAGGGGGTACGAGCAGTACTTC.

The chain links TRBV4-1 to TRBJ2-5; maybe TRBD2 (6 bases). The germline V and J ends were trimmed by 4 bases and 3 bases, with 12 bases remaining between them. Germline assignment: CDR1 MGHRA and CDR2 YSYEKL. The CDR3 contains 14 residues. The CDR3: CASSLREAEETQYF. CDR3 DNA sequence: TGCGCCAGCAGCCTAAGGGAGGCCGAAGAGACCCAGTACTTC.

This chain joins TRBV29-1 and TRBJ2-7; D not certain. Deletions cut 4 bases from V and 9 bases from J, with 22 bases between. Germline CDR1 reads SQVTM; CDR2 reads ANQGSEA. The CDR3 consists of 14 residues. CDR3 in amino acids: CSVAPAPHRVGQYF. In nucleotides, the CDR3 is TGCAGCGTTGCTCCGGCTCCCCATCGCGTTGGGCAGTACTTC.

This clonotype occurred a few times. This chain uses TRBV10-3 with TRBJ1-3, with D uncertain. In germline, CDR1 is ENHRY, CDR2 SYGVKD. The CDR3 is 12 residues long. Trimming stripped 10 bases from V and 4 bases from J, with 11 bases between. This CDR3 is CATLDQGNTIYF. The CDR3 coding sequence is TGTGCCACACTGGACCAGGGAAACACCATATATTTT.

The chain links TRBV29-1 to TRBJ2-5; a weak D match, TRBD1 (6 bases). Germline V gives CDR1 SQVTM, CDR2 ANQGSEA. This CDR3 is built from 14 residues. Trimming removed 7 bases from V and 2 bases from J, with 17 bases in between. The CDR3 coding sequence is TGCAGCGGAAGGGGGTTGGGATCACAAGAGACCCAGTACTTC. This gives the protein CSGRGLGSQETQYF.

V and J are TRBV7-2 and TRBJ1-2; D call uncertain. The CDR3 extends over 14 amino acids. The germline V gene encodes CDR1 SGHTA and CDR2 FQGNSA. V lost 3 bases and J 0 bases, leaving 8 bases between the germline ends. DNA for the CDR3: TGTGCCAGCAGCTTTCCGACATCTAACTATGGCTACACCTTC. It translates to CASSFPTSNYGYTF.

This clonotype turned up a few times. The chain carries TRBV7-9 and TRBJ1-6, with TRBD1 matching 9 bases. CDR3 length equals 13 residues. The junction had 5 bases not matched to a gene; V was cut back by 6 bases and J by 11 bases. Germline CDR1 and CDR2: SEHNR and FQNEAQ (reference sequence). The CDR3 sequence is CASRKTGGTPLHF. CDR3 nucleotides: TGTGCCAGCAGGAAAACAGGGGGCACACCCCTCCACTTT.

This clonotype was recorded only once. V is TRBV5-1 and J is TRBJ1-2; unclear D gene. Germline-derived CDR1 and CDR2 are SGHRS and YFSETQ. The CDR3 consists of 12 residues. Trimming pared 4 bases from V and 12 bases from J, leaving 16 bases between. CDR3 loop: CASSAGSSGNTF. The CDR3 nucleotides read TGCGCCAGCAGCGCCGGGTCGTCTGGAAACACCTTC.

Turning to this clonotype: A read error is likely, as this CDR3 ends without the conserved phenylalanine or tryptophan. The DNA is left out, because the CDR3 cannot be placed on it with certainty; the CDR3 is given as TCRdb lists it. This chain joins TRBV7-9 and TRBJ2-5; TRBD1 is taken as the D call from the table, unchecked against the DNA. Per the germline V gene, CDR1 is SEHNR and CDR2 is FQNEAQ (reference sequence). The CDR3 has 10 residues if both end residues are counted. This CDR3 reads CASSSRPLDT.

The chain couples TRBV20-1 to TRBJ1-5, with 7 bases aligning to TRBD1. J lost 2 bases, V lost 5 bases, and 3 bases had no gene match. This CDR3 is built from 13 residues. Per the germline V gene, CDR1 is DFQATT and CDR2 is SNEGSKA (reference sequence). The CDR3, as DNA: TGCAGTGCTTCCACAGGGGGCAATCAGCCCCAGCATTTT. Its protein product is CSASTGGNQPQHF.

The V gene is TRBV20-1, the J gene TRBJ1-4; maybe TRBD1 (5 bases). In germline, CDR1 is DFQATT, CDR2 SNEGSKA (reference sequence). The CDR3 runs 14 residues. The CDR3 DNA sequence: TGCAGCAGCCCCGGGATGGGGGATAATGAAAAACTGTTTTTT. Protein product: CSSPGMGDNEKLFF.